This T cell receptor beta chain was documented in a study of shared clonotypes between healthy human individuals. Nashville, Tennessee was home to all donors, who were Caucasian adults. Generated by immunoSEQ multiplex PCR, the TCRdb table keeps only in-frame clones and is missing some. The sample has approximately 2,300,000 clones, 85% to 95% seen once. The CDR3 runs 15 residues. V lost 4 bases to trimming and J lost 2 bases, with 13 bases between them. CDR1 and CDR2 from the germline V gene are MGHRA and YSYEKL. Sequenced input: naive CD4+ T cells from PBMCs. Regarding subset: CD45RA+ positively selected. This sequence was found in a man younger than 35 in good health. Some clones in this sample may be carry-over from other donors' samples. The chain uses TRBV4-1 and TRBJ2-3, with D unresolved. This chain's CDR3 is CASSPPGSVTDTQYF. CDR3 bases: TGCGCCAGCAGCCCACCTGGCTCGGTCACAGATACGCAGTATTTT.